Sequencing of this T cell receptor beta chain was carried out in a study of blood T cell repertoires in COVID-19. Turning to the study itself: Both acute and convalescent COVID-19 samples were obtained from the United States, Italy and Spain. The cDNA or gDNA used as material had been derived from T cells, B-cell-depleted T cells, or PBMCs.

Seattle enrolled patients during active infection and tracked them longitudinally. In the study's own analysis: Amplifying reference gene primers gave estimates of nucleated cell counts. Produced via immunoSEQ multiplex PCR; TCRdb's table is partial and in-frame only. The V and J calls and the clone size are those of that table, but D and trimming were determined from the DNA. The sample records about 99,000 clones, around 90% being singletons. Only one count was recorded for this clone. The ends were cut back, 4 bases at V and 4 bases at J, with 11 bases in the middle. This CDR3 contains 13 residues. In germline, CDR1 is GTSNPN, CDR2 SVGIG (reference sequence).

The J gene is TRBJ1-3, the V gene TRBV30, with D uncertain. The sequence was collected from a man aged 50-59 years with COVID-19, enrolled during active disease. The sample comprised peripheral blood. As DNA, the CDR3 is TGTGCCTGGAATCTGGGAGCCGGAAACACCATATATTTT. The encoded protein is CAWNLGAGNTIYF.